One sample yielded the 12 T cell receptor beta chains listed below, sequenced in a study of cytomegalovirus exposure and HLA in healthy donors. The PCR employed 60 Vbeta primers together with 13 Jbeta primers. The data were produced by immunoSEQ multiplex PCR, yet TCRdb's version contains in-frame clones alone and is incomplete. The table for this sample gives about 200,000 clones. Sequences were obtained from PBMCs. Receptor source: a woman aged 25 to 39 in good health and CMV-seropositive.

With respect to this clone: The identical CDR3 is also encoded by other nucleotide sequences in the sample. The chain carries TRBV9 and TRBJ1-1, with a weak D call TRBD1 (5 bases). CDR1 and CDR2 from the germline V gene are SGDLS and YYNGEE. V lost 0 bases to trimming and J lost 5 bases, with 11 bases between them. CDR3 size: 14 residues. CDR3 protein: CASSVDGGGTEAFF. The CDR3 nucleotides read TGTGCCAGCAGCGTAGACGGGGGAGGGACTGAAGCTTTCTTT.

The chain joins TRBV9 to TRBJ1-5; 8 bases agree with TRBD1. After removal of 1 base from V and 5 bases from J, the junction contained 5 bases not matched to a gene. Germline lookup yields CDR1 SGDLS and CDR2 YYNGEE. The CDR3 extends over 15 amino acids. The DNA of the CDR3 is TGTGCCAGCAGCGTATGGGACAGGTCCTATCAGCCCCAGCATTTT. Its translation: CASSVWDRSYQPQHF.

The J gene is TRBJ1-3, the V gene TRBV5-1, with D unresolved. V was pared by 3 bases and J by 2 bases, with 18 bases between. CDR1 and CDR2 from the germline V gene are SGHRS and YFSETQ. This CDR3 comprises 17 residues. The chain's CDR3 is CASSSSGALLPGNTIYF. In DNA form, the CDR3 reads TGCGCCAGCAGCTCCTCCGGAGCTTTGCTTCCTGGAAACACCATATATTTT.

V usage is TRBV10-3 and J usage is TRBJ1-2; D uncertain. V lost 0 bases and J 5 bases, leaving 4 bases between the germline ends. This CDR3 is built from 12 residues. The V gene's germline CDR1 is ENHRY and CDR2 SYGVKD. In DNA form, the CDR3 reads TGTGCCATCAGTGAGTCATCGTATGGCTACACCTTC. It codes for CAISESSYGYTF.

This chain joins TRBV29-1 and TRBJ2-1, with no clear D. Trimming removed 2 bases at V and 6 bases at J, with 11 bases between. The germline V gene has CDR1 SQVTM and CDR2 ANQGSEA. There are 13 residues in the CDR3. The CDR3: CSVEPLSRNEQFF. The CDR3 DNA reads TGCAGCGTTGAACCCTTGTCTCGCAATGAGCAGTTCTTC.

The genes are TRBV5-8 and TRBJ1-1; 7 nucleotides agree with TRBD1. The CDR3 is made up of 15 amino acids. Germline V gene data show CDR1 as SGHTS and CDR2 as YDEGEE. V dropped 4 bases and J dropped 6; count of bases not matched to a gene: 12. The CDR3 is CASSPWTDQGAEAFF. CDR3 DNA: TGTGCCAGCAGCCCATGGACAGATCAGGGGGCTGAAGCTTTCTTT.

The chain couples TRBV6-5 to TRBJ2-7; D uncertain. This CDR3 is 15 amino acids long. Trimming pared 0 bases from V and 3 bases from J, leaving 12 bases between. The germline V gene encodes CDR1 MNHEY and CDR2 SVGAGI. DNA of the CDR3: TGTGCCAGCAGTTACTCGACCAGGCATGGCTACGAGCAGTACTTC. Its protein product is CASSYSTRHGYEQYF.

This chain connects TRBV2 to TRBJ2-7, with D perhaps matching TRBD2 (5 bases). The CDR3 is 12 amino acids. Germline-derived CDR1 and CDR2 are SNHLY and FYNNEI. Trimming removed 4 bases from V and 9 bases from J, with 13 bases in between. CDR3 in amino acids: CASSGRVTGQYF. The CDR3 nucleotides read TGTGCCAGCAGTGGGCGGGTAACGGGGCAGTACTTC.

CDR3 coding DNA: TGTGCCAGCTCACCAGGAAGGACAGGCTCCTCTGGAAACACCATATATTTT. This codes for CASSPGRTGSSGNTIYF. J is TRBJ1-3 and V is TRBV18, with TRBD1 matching 7 bases. The CDR3 totals 17 residues. V lost 2 bases, J lost 0 bases, and 7 bases stayed unmatched. The germline V gene has CDR1 KGHSH and CDR2 LQKENI.

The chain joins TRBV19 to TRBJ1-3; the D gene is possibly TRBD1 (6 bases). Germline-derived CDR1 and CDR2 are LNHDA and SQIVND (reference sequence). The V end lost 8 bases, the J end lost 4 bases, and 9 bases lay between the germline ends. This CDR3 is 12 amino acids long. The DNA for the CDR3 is TGTGCCAGTCGGGACATAGGAAACACCATATATTTT. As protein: CASRDIGNTIYF.

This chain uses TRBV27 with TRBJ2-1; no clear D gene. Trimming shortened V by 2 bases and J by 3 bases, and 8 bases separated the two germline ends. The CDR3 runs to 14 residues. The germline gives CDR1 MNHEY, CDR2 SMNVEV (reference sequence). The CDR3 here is CASSLRGNYNEQFF. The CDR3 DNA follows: TGTGCCAGCAGTTTACGCGGAAACTACAATGAGCAGTTCTTC.

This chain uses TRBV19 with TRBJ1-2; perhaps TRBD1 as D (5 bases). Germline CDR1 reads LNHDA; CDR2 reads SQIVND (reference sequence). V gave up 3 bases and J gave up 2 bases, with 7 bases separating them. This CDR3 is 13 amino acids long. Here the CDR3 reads CASSMGQNYGYTF. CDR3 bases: TGTGCCAGTAGTATGGGGCAGAACTATGGCTACACCTTC.